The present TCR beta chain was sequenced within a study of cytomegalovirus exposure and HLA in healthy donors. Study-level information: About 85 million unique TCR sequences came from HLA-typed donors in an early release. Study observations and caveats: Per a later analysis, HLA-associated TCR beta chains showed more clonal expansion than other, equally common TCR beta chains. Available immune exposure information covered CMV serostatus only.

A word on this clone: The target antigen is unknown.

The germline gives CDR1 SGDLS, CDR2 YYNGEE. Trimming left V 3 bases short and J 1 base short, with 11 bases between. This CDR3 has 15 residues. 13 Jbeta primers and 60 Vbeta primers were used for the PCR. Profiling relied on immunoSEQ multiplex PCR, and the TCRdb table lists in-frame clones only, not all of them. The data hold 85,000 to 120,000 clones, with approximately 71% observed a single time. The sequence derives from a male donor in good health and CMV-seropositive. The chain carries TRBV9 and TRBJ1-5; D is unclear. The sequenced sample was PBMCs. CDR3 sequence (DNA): TGTGCCAGCAGCGCGCAAGAGGGAAGCAATCAGCCCCAGCATTTT. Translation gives CASSAQEGSNQPQHF.